Detailed here is one T cell receptor (beta chain). Its cognate antigen has yet to be identified. Base qualities are not recorded, but no much larger clone differs from it by a single base. The data are from a study of T cell repertoires in cytomegalovirus infection (dated by TCRdb to the late 2010s). Turning to the overall study: Alongside well-studied HLA-B-restricted epitopes, the peptide stimulations were aimed at recently identified HLA-C-restricted CMV epitopes, whose presentation resists viral immunomodulation. Donor HLA type was relevant to the analysis, because carriage of CMV infection together with the matching HLA type was indicated by public TCR beta signatures.

The CDR3, from cysteine to phenylalanine, totals 16 residues. The entry retains the CDR3 DNA only, 48 bases that are in frame from base 1. V lost 2 bases and J lost 3 bases, and the count of bases not matched to a germline gene is 6. The germline V gene (reference sequence) yields MNHNY for CDR1 and SVGAGI for CDR2. Taken with the paper, the label for treatment or condition translates to: in vitro stimulation with specific CMV peptide epitopes to enrich CMV-specific T cells. Study-wide findings and limitations: In the ex vivo response, HLA-C-restricted CMV-specific TCR beta clonotypes were dominant, and in two of eight donors the single most frequent clonotype came from this HLA-C-restricted group. Carriers of CMV infection plus the relevant HLA type were discriminated by the cumulative frequency of public TCR beta family members in the study cohort and in an independent roughly 320-donor cohort.

Instrument on record: Illumina HiSeq 1500. TCRdb handled the public reads itself, with Q25 trimming in fastp and clone calling in MiXCR, and kept productive beta chains. Each CDR3 protein appears once, grouped with its most common genes and DNA. The sample includes about 700,000 distinct CDR3 sequences, with around 32% observed a single time. The ten largest clones take up 15% to 20% of the sample. Rearrangement joined TRBV6-6 to TRBJ2-3, and 9 bases in between align with TRBD2. The input for sequencing was cultured PBMCs, taken from culture after CMV antigen stimulation. The TCR was taken from a human donor in good health (CMV status not recorded). Some clones in this sample may be carry-over from other donors' samples. The DNA is TGTGCCAGCAGTTACGGACTAGCGTGGGGTACAGATACGCAGTATTTT. Translated, this is CASSYGLAWGTDTQYF.